This TCR beta chain was sequenced in a study of blood T cell repertoires in COVID-19. In the study overall: Nucleic acid was either cDNA or gDNA, and it came from T cells, B-cell-depleted T cells, or PBMCs.

Libraries were prepared by immunoSEQ multiplex PCR; TCRdb keeps only in-frame clonotypes and omits some of them. Altogether around 200,000 clones are present, around 80% being singletons, with the ten largest covering 5.1%. The CDR3 runs to 15 residues. Germline V gene lookup returns CDR1 KGHSH and CDR2 LQKENI. Concerning this clone itself: At one end, the junction sequence differs from germline, possibly due to a read error.

J is TRBJ2-6 and V is TRBV18; D is possibly TRBD1 (6 bases). Material for sequencing was peripheral blood. The sequence came from a human donor in a cohort sampled during active COVID-19. Here the CDR3 reads CASAPAGAGANVLTF. As DNA, the CDR3 is TGTGCCAGCGCACCAGCAGGGGCCGGGGCCAACGTCCTGACTTTC.